One sample yielded the 30 T cell receptor beta chains listed below, sequenced in a study of T cells expressing NK-cell markers. After re-calling the 5' RACE reads, TCRdb lists one entry per CDR3 protein, DNA absent. The sample has 440,000 or so distinct CDR3 sequences, and its top ten clones hold 7.3%. The sample was blood T cells: a sorted CD56 or NKG2C T cell subset, CD4+ or CD8+ T cells, or bulk PBMC T cells (not recorded which). These receptors were collected from a woman between 18 and 75 years old in good health.

The chain links TRBV5-6 to TRBJ1-2; TCRdb selects TRBD1, and the lack of DNA leaves this call unchecked. The CDR3 extends over 17 amino acids. The germline gives CDR1 SGHDT, CDR2 YYEEEE. CDR3 residues: CASSLGPGTGDVYGYTF.

This sequence joins TRBV6-1 and TRBJ2-7; without DNA, the TCRdb call of TRBD1 cannot be checked. CDR1 and CDR2 from the germline V gene are MNHNS and SASEGT. This CDR3 region has 14 residues. The CDR3 is CASSEVGGASEQYF.

V and J are TRBV21-1 and TRBJ1-1. TRBV21-1 is reported as a pseudogene. There are 12 residues in the CDR3. CDR3 protein: CASIPGRTEAFF.

The chain recombines TRBV20-1 with TRBJ1-4; the D gene TCRdb calls, TRBD1, cannot be checked with no DNA. CDR1 and CDR2 from the germline V gene are DFQATT and SNEGSKA (reference sequence). The CDR3 has 16 amino acids. This CDR3 reads CSARGTGEGTNEKLFF.

CDR3 protein: CASSEYGQSNEKLFF. This rearrangement joins TRBV25-1 to TRBJ1-4. CDR3 length: 15 amino acids. Germline V CDR1 and CDR2: MGHDK, SYGVNS.

The genes are TRBV5-6 and TRBJ2-7. Germline V gives CDR1 SGHDT, CDR2 YYEEEE. The CDR3 length is 14 residues. The CDR3: CASSLTPDSYEQYF.

V usage is TRBV21-1 and J usage is TRBJ1-5. TRBV21-1 is annotated as a pseudogene. The CDR3 consists of 15 residues. CDR3 protein: CASSKDEESRQPQHF.

The chain recombines TRBV5-1 with TRBJ2-3; without DNA, the TCRdb call of TRBD2 cannot be checked. The V gene's germline CDR1 is SGHRS and CDR2 YFSETQ. This CDR3 has 15 amino acids. CDR3 loop: CASSPRDFSADTQYF.

The chain uses TRBV20-1 and TRBJ1-4; TCRdb outputs TRBD1, but without DNA this stays unchecked. Germline V lookup: CDR1 DFQATT, CDR2 SNEGSKA (reference sequence). The CDR3 consists of 14 residues. CDR3 sequence reads: CSARDPRGSEKLFF.

The chain couples TRBV7-3 to TRBJ2-1; TCRdb reports TRBD1, a call that lacks DNA to check it against. This CDR3 is 15 amino acids long. CDR1 and CDR2 from the germline V gene are SGHTA and FQGTGA. CDR3 loop: CASSLTRGHYNEQFF.

The J gene is TRBJ2-1, the V gene TRBV27; the D call of TRBD2 rests on TCRdb alone, since no DNA is present to check it. The CDR3 is 15 residues long. Germline CDR1 is MNHEY and CDR2 is SMNVEV (reference sequence). CDR3 residues: CASSDLAGHYNEQFF.

The chain uses TRBV20-1 and TRBJ1-2. Germline V gene data show CDR1 as DFQATT and CDR2 as SNEGSKA (reference sequence). This CDR3 spans 12 amino acids. The CDR3 loop is CSAPTAGSGYTF.

V gene TRBV11-2 combines with J gene TRBJ2-7. Germline CDR1 and CDR2: SGHAT and FQNNGV. CDR3 length equals 13 residues. Here the CDR3 reads CASSAGGTYEQYF.

The chain uses TRBV28 and TRBJ2-5; the D gene TCRdb calls, TRBD2, cannot be checked with no DNA. The CDR3 is 15 amino acids. Germline CDR1 and CDR2: MDHEN and SYDVKM. This CDR3 reads CASTGTSANQETQYF.

The genes are TRBV7-8 and TRBJ2-7. The CDR3 runs to 13 residues. Germline V gene sequence: CDR1 SGHVS, CDR2 FQNEAQ. CDR3 sequence reads: CASTRQADYEQYF.

The chain links TRBV11-2 to TRBJ2-2; there is no DNA to check the TCRdb D call of TRBD1. Germline V lookup: CDR1 SGHAT, CDR2 FQNNGV. The CDR3 totals 18 residues. The CDR3 region is CASSPLTGVLLAAGELFF.

The chain uses TRBV12-3 or TRBV12-4 and TRBJ1-4. The CDR3 extends over 15 amino acids. CDR3 residues: CASRPNRPTNEKLFF.

This chain joins TRBV6-6 and TRBJ2-5; TCRdb names TRBD1, which stays unverified in the absence of DNA. CDR3 length: 12 residues. Germline V gene lookup returns CDR1 MNHNY and CDR2 SVGAGI (reference sequence). CDR3 amino acids: CASAGAEETQYF.

V and J are TRBV12-3 or TRBV12-4 and TRBJ1-2; with no DNA, the TCRdb D assignment of TRBD1 cannot be verified. This CDR3 is built from 14 residues. The CDR3 region is CASSFLPGNYGYTF.

V usage is TRBV28 and J usage is TRBJ1-5; the D call from TCRdb, TRBD1, cannot be confirmed without DNA. Germline V gives CDR1 MDHEN, CDR2 SYDVKM. The CDR3 covers 14 residues. The CDR3 sequence is CASTRDRSYQPQHF.

This chain joins TRBV10-3 and TRBJ2-1; the D gene TCRdb calls, TRBD1, cannot be checked with no DNA. The CDR3 length is 15 residues. The V gene's germline CDR1 is ENHRY and CDR2 SYGVKD. The CDR3 protein is CAISEGGSGYNEQFF.

This chain connects TRBV29-1 to TRBJ2-3; with no DNA, the TCRdb D assignment of TRBD2 cannot be verified. The CDR3 is 16 residues long. Germline lookup yields CDR1 SQVTM and CDR2 ANQGSEA. The CDR3 protein is CSVDEAVASSTDTQYF.

The rearrangement uses TRBV7-3 and TRBJ1-6; TCRdb selects TRBD1, and the lack of DNA leaves this call unchecked. Germline V gene sequence: CDR1 SGHTA, CDR2 FQGTGA. The CDR3 consists of 14 residues. CDR3 in amino acids: CASSSGAANSPLHF.

The genes are TRBV7-9 and TRBJ2-5; the D call from TCRdb, TRBD2, cannot be confirmed without DNA. This CDR3 region has 16 residues. CDR1 is SEHNR, CDR2 FQNEAQ, per germline (reference sequence). The CDR3 loop is CASRRGLAGGQETQYF.

The chain employs TRBV7-2 and TRBJ2-1; TCRdb indicates TRBD1, and absent DNA this call remains unverified. Germline V gene data show CDR1 as SGHTA and CDR2 as FQGNSA. CDR3 length: 14 amino acids. The CDR3 sequence is CASSRDRSYNEQFF.

V usage is TRBV27 and J usage is TRBJ2-7; the TRBD2 assignment by TCRdb is unverifiable without DNA. Germline CDR1 and CDR2: MNHEY and SMNVEV (reference sequence). This CDR3 is built from 16 residues. CDR3: CASRPKRETIGYEQYF.

The gene calls are TRBV28 and TRBJ2-7; TCRdb names TRBD2, which stays unverified in the absence of DNA. In germline, CDR1 is MDHEN, CDR2 SYDVKM. CDR3 length: 14 amino acids. Here the CDR3 reads CASSTSPGTYAQYF.

The chain carries TRBV20-1 and TRBJ2-4; TCRdb reports TRBD2, a call that lacks DNA to check it against. The CDR3 is 14 residues long. Germline CDR1 reads DFQATT; CDR2 reads SNEGSKA (reference sequence). The CDR3 sequence is CSARTQEVPDIQYF.

This chain connects TRBV29-1 to TRBJ1-2; TCRdb calls TRBD1, which cannot be checked without DNA. The CDR3 loop spans 13 amino acids. Germline lookup yields CDR1 SQVTM and CDR2 ANQGSEA. The CDR3 region is CSVVDRGYYGYTF. Full variable domain (rest looked up from reference TRBV29-1 and TRBJ1-2): SAVISQKPSRDICQRGTSLTIQCQVDSQVTMMFWYRQQPGQSLTLIATANQGSEATYESGFVIDKFPISRPNLTFSTLTVSNMSPEDSSIYLCSVVDRGYYGYTFGSGTRLTVV.

This rearrangement joins TRBV6-1 to TRBJ2-1. Germline CDR1 reads MNHNS; CDR2 reads SASEGT. The CDR3 spans 15 residues. This chain's CDR3 is CASSESGYSYNEQFF.